The rows below give T cell receptor beta chains drawn from one sample of a study of blood T cell repertoires in COVID-19. Sequencing used immunoSEQ multiplex PCR; TCRdb keeps in-frame clones, though not all of them. The sample holds 90,000 to 100,000 clones, roughly 82% seen once. What was sequenced was peripheral blood. These receptor sequences come from a man in his 60s with acute or convalescent COVID-19. CDR3s include the opening cysteine and the closing phenylalanine or tryptophan.

>TRBV7-2|TRBJ1-1
CASSLGRAGGTEAFF
>TRBV6-5|TRBJ1-6
CASTSHRADSPLHF
>TRBV4-2|TRBJ1-2
CASSQVGVGDYGYTF
>TRBV9|TRBJ2-3
CASSPRPGTGGRSTDTQYF
>TRBV9|TRBJ1-1
CASSVASDTEAFF
>TRBV6-2/TRBV6-3|TRBJ1-2
CASSRQGASVGYTF
>TRBV30|TRBJ1-6
CAWSPGTDNSPLHF
>TRBV7-2|TRBJ2-1
CASSSSGGNEQFF
>TRBV19|TRBJ1-1
CASTTGWTEAFF
>TRBV6-4|TRBJ1-6
CASRPGQGRSPLHF
>TRBV10-3|TRBJ2-2
CAISESSQGTGSGELFF
>TRBV28|TRBJ1-1
CASSLPRGINTEAFF
>TRBV11-2|TRBJ1-2
CASSLGGGSNYGYTF
>TRBV11-2|TRBJ2-1
CASSQRGRVAYNEQFF
>TRBV5-1|TRBJ1-1
CASSLATTSWDTEAFF
>TRBV28|TRBJ1-1
CASSLVQGGTEAFF
>TRBV28|TRBJ1-5
CASSFEAVNSNQPQHF
>TRBV19|TRBJ2-1
CASRQPGQVYNEQFF
>TRBV18|TRBJ2-5
CASSPLDRGRQETQYF
>TRBV9|TRBJ1-1
CASSVGGTGLAEAFF
>TRBV7-6|TRBJ2-2
CASSRGGGQGATGELFF
>TRBV27|TRBJ1-3
CASRASPGNTIYF
>TRBV2|TRBJ2-3
CASRAREIGTDTQYF
>TRBV5-1|TRBJ2-1
CASSPGLAGGYNEQFF
>TRBV6-5|TRBJ1-5
CASSYSRQDNQPQHF
>TRBV6-1|TRBJ2-2
CASSAVGGAGSGELFF
>TRBV25-1|TRBJ1-5
CASSEAGIGNQPQHF
>TRBV5-1|TRBJ1-2
CASSSGQPPYGYTF
>TRBV6-5|TRBJ1-4
CASSYSEREKLFF
>TRBV16|TRBJ2-1
CASSQTSYNEQFF
>TRBV12-3/TRBV12-4|TRBJ1-1
CASSHGGYTEAFF
>TRBV28|TRBJ2-1
CASSPTRLAGYNEQFF
>TRBV3-1/TRBV3-2|TRBJ1-4
CASSAGQTINEKLFF
>TRBV6-5|TRBJ1-6
CASTAQIALWLHF
>TRBV28|TRBJ1-2
CASSQYVTGDGYTF
>TRBV7-7|TRBJ2-7
CASSYRAGTDYEQYF
>TRBV5-1|TRBJ2-2
CASSLQPPEGSGELFF
>TRBV7-2|TRBJ2-3
CASSLVIYSTDTQYF
>TRBV19|TRBJ1-6
CASSTTVPSPLHF
>TRBV6-2/TRBV6-3|TRBJ2-1
CASSYPGPPFF
>TRBV3-1/TRBV3-2|TRBJ2-2
CASSQEDSKRHTGELFF
>TRBV4-1|TRBJ2-1
CASSQEAVGGGFDEQFF
>TRBV3-1/TRBV3-2|TRBJ1-4
CASSRGAPYTLFF
>TRBV18|TRBJ2-1
CASSPLQRLSSYNEQFF